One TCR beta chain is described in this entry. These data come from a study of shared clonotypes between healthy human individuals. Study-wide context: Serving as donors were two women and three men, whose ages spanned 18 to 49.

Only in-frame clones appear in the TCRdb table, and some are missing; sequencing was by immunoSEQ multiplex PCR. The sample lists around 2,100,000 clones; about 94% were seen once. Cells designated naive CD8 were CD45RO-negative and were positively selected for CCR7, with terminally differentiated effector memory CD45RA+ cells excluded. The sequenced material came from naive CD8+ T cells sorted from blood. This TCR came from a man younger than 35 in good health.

CDR3 sequence (DNA): TGTGCCAGCAGTCCTTGGACTTCGTCTGGGTCTGGGGCCAACGTCCTGACTTTC. The encoded protein is CASSPWTSSGSGANVLTF. This chain uses TRBV2 with TRBJ2-6; D may be TRBD2 (5 bases). The V end lost 5 bases, the J end lost 1 base, and 18 bases lay between the germline ends. The length of the CDR3 is 18 residues. The germline V gene has CDR1 SNHLY and CDR2 FYNNEI. Supplemented by reference TRBV2 and TRBJ2-6, the full variable domain reads EPEVTQTPSHQVTQMGQEVILRCVPISNHLYFYWYRQILGQKVEFLVSFYNNEISEKSEIFDDQFSVERPDGSNFTLKIRSTKLEDSAMYFCASSPWTSSGSGANVLTFGAGSRLTVL.